Sequencing of this TCR beta chain was carried out in a study of T-cell memory formation after mild COVID-19. Study-level background: Clusters of TCRs were largely donor specific.

The J segment lost 0 bases and the V segment lost 4 bases, leaving 5 bases of the junction unmatched. Germline CDR1 reads LNHDA; CDR2 reads SQIVND (reference sequence). The CDR3 sequence is 16 residues long. The authors produced TCR alpha and TCR beta cDNA libraries with sample barcodes and UMIs by 5'RACE using constant-segment primers. TCRdb re-derived calls from the 5' RACE reads in MiXCR, one entry per CDR3 protein. The sample shows hundreds of thousands of distinct CDR3 sequences, around 25% of them seen only once. Whole-study results and caveats: In pre-infection memory, a portion of responding clones appeared, which suggested that cross-reactive memory joined. The second-wave clones peaking on day 37 were not confirmed as SARS-CoV-2-specific.

Worth noting for this clonotype: Its specificity is unknown.

The clonotype was recovered from an adult woman who had mild COVID-19 (a few samples of this study predate the infection). Cell type and time point are not known. J is TRBJ2-1 and V is TRBV19, with TRBD1 matching over 8 bases. Sequencing used PBMCs or a T cell subset sorted from them (not recorded which). The CDR3 loop reads CASSKTGDRSYNEQFF. The CDR3 nucleotides read TGTGCCAGTAGTAAGACAGGGGATCGCTCCTACAATGAGCAGTTCTTC.